One and the same sample provided the 11 T cell receptor beta chains below, sequenced in a study of blood T cell repertoires in COVID-19. Sequencing used immunoSEQ multiplex PCR; TCRdb keeps in-frame clones, though not all of them. The sample yields about 130,000 clones, under 85% seen once. Sequencing was carried out using peripheral blood. The source of these receptors is a woman between 55 and 75 years old with acute or convalescent COVID-19.

V gene TRBV2 combines with J gene TRBJ1-1; no clear D. Trimming removed 7 bases at V and 1 base at J, with 10 bases between. CDR3 size: 13 residues. In germline, CDR1 is SNHLY, CDR2 FYNNEI. The CDR3 here is CASIIGGNTEAFF. The CDR3, as DNA: TGTGCCAGCATCATAGGAGGGAACACTGAAGCTTTCTTT.

In its sample, this clone was seen a few times. The V gene is TRBV19, the J gene TRBJ1-2; 7 bases align to TRBD1. The CDR3 length is 15 residues. The V gene end was trimmed by 6 bases and the J gene end by 3 bases; junction bases not matched to a gene: 10. Germline CDR1 LNHDA, CDR2 SQIVND (reference sequence). Written as DNA, the CDR3 is TGTGCCAGTAGCATAACCGGGACAGCCTACTATGGCTACACCTTC. Translating gives CASSITGTAYYGYTF. Filled out from reference TRBV19 and TRBJ1-2, the complete variable domain reads DGGITQSPKYLFRKEGQNVTLSCEQNLNHDAMYWYRQDPGQGLRLIYYSQIVNDFQKGDIAEGYSVSREKKESFPLTVTSAQKNPTAFYLCASSITGTAYYGYTFGSGTRLTVV.

The CDR3 protein is CASSLGASEGELFF. Here the CDR3 DNA reads TGTGCCAGCAGCTTAGGGGCCTCCGAGGGGGAGCTGTTTTTT. The chain uses TRBV5-4 and TRBJ2-2, with D perhaps matching TRBD1 (5 bases). The CDR3 is 14 residues long. The V end was cut by 2 bases, the J end by 8 bases, with 13 bases between. CDR1 and CDR2 (germline): SGHNT, YYREEE (reference sequence).

The chain links TRBV6-4 to TRBJ2-5, with 10 bases identical to TRBD2. The V and J ends lost 3 bases and 4 bases, in that order; junction bases with no gene match: 5. This CDR3 comprises 15 residues. CDR1 is MRHNA and CDR2 is SNTAGT in the germline V gene. As DNA, the CDR3 is TGTGCCAGCAGTGAAAAAGCGGGGGGGCCAGAGACCCAGTACTTC. This sequence encodes CASSEKAGGPETQYF.

This chain links TRBV30 with TRBJ1-5, with TRBD1 matching over 8 bases. The length of the CDR3 is 14 residues. V was clipped by 2 bases and J by 6 bases; unmatched bases: 6. CDR1 and CDR2 from the germline V gene are GTSNPN and SVGIG (reference sequence). The CDR3 sequence: CAWSQGAAVQPQHF. CDR3 sequence (DNA): TGTGCCTGGAGTCAGGGGGCTGCGGTTCAGCCCCAGCATTTT. Full variable domain (outside the CDR3, taken from reference TRBV30 and TRBJ1-5): SQTIHQWPATLVQPVGSPLSLECTVEGTSNPNLYWYRQAAGRGLQLLFYSVGIGQISSEVPQNLSASRPQDRQFILSSKKLLLSDSGFYLCAWSQGAAVQPQHFGDGTRLSIL.

This chain connects TRBV11-2 to TRBJ1-5; D gene uncertain. This CDR3 has 15 amino acids. V gave up 2 bases and J gave up 0 bases, with 8 bases separating them. Germline V lookup: CDR1 SGHAT, CDR2 FQNNGV. CDR3 region: CASSLSGDSNQPQHF. The CDR3 DNA reads as TGTGCCAGCAGCTTATCCGGGGATAGCAATCAGCCCCAGCATTTT.

The rearrangement joins TRBV5-1 to TRBJ1-1; unclear D gene. CDR1 is SGHRS and CDR2 is YFSETQ in the germline V gene. The V gene lost 4 bases and the J gene lost 2 bases, with 12 bases spanning the gap. The CDR3 totals 14 residues. The CDR3 region is CASSLTVSNTEAFF. CDR3 DNA: TGCGCCAGCAGCCTAACAGTATCTAACACTGAAGCTTTCTTT. The variable domain in full, with the rest retrieved from reference TRBV5-1 and TRBJ1-1, is KAGVTQTPRYLIKTRGQQVTLSCSPISGHRSVSWYQQTPGQGLQFLFEYFSETQRNKGNFPGRFSGRQFSNSRSEMNVSTLELGDSALYLCASSLTVSNTEAFFGQGTRLTVV.

The CDR3 is CASNQNSNQPQHF. The CDR3 DNA sequence: TGTGCCAGCAATCAGAATAGCAATCAGCCCCAGCATTTT. V gene TRBV2 combines with J gene TRBJ1-5; D not resolved. Germline V lookup: CDR1 SNHLY, CDR2 FYNNEI. Trimming removed 7 bases from V and 0 bases from J, with 7 bases in between. This CDR3 has 13 residues.

The rearrangement joins TRBV6-5 to TRBJ1-5; 8 nucleotides match TRBD1. CDR1 MNHEY and CDR2 SVGAGI come from the germline V gene. This CDR3 is 15 amino acids long. V dropped 5 bases and J dropped 7; count of bases not matched to a gene: 10. As DNA, the CDR3 is TGTGCCAGCAGTAGCCAGGGGGCGGGTATGCAGCCCCAGCATTTT. It codes for CASSSQGAGMQPQHF.

The chain is built from TRBV6-5 and TRBJ1-2; maybe TRBD1 (5 bases). From germline, CDR1 is MNHEY and CDR2 SVGAGI. This CDR3 spans 14 amino acids. V lost 6 bases and J lost 5, with 16 bases in between. The CDR3: CASSLEREGYGYTF. The DNA of the CDR3 is TGTGCCAGCAGCCTGGAACGGGAGGGGTATGGCTACACCTTC.

The chain joins TRBV6-5 to TRBJ2-1; weak D call: TRBD2 (5 bases). The V and J ends lost 0 bases and 9 bases respectively, with 9 bases between them. The CDR3 has 13 amino acids. Germline V CDR1 and CDR2: MNHEY, SVGAGI. Here the CDR3 DNA reads TGTGCCAGCAGTTACTCGAATGGAGGTGAGCAGTTCTTC. This sequence encodes CASSYSNGGEQFF.